The source of this TCR beta chain is a study of CD8 T cells in Susac syndrome. This clonotype was detected once. Reverse transcription of roughly 0.5 to 1 ug RNA was carried out with random hexamers. Amplification of TCR beta CDR3 used immunoSEQ multiplex PCR across 54 Vbeta and 13 Jbeta. TCRdb re-called the immunoSEQ multiplex PCR reads with MiXCR, one entry per CDR3 protein. This table has 250,000 to 300,000 distinct CDR3 sequences, approximately 85% appearing once. The multiple sclerosis controls were treatment-naive patients, and their relapsing-remitting disease was stable or active. It was negative isolation that provided the CD8+ and CD4+ T cells, whereas TEMRA cells were enriched by FACS. The CDR3 extends over 12 amino acids. Germline lookup yields CDR1 SQVTM and CDR2 ANQGSEA.

This TCR was recovered from a human donor with multiple sclerosis. The rearrangement links TRBV29-1 to TRBJ2-5; 7 nucleotides align to TRBD2. The sequenced sample consisted of CD8+ T cells from PBMCs. CDR3 region: CTEGEGQETQYF. The CDR3 DNA reads as TGCACTGAAGGGGAGGGACAAGAGACCCAGTACTTC.